A selection of T cell receptor beta chains follows, all from one sample in a study of blood T cells in healthy people across ages. TCRdb redid the calling of the 5' RACE reads with MiXCR, one entry per CDR3 protein. The data contain 1.8 million or so distinct CDR3 sequences, roughly two fifths of them singletons. The sample was blood. These receptors came from a human donor in good health. Each CDR3 is given without its conserved first and last residue. Fields, in order: V gene, J gene, CDR3 protein.

v_gene: TRBV29-1
j_gene: TRBJ1-2
CDR3aa: SVPLSSPFPYGYT

v_gene: TRBV7-8
j_gene: TRBJ2-6
CDR3aa: ASSLVGFGFGANVLT

v_gene: TRBV7-9
j_gene: TRBJ2-1
CDR3aa: ASSLDRSEQF

v_gene: TRBV20-1
j_gene: TRBJ1-6
CDR3aa: SAKVPGNSPLH

v_gene: TRBV18
j_gene: TRBJ1-2
CDR3aa: ASSLTEGVRGYT

v_gene: TRBV15
j_gene: TRBJ2-7
CDR3aa: ATSRGYTYEQY

v_gene: TRBV6-2/TRBV6-3
j_gene: TRBJ1-2
CDR3aa: ASSSDDRTRGYGYT

v_gene: TRBV6-6
j_gene: TRBJ1-1
CDR3aa: ASKASGGNTEAF

v_gene: TRBV5-5
j_gene: TRBJ2-5
CDR3aa: ASSVGLTETQY

v_gene: TRBV28
j_gene: TRBJ2-5
CDR3aa: ASSRDHLRTQY

v_gene: TRBV5-6
j_gene: TRBJ1-4
CDR3aa: ASSLTQPTNEKLF

v_gene: TRBV7-2
j_gene: .
CDR3aa: ASSLDRGRSEQY

v_gene: TRBV7-9
j_gene: TRBJ2-3
CDR3aa: ASSGTRRTAEPWGTQY

v_gene: TRBV24-1
j_gene: TRBJ2-1
CDR3aa: ATSDSGTNWSSNEQF

v_gene: TRBV29-1
j_gene: TRBJ2-5
CDR3aa: SVAGGGDQETQY

v_gene: TRBV5-6
j_gene: TRBJ2-1
CDR3aa: ASSLVGTGSHNEQF

v_gene: TRBV5-1
j_gene: TRBJ1-1
CDR3aa: ASSFGQNEAF

v_gene: TRBV4-1
j_gene: TRBJ2-3
CDR3aa: ASSQDRAGGAHTQY

v_gene: TRBV12-3/TRBV12-4
j_gene: TRBJ1-5
CDR3aa: ASRTGTDLGQPQH

v_gene: TRBV28
j_gene: TRBJ2-6
CDR3aa: ASSSRVRSGANVPT

v_gene: TRBV10-3
j_gene: TRBJ1-2
CDR3aa: AISGTAGVDGYT

v_gene: TRBV9
j_gene: TRBJ2-1
CDR3aa: ASKGTNSYNEQF

v_gene: TRBV5-5
j_gene: TRBJ1-3
CDR3aa: ASSLADRGPPGNTIY

v_gene: TRBV13
j_gene: TRBJ1-1
CDR3aa: ASSLTGQDTEAF

v_gene: TRBV20-1
j_gene: TRBJ1-2
CDR3aa: SGEGSPYGYT

v_gene: TRBV7-2
j_gene: TRBJ2-3
CDR3aa: ASSLEGQGAYTDTQY

v_gene: TRBV7-8
j_gene: TRBJ2-5
CDR3aa: ASRDKLGTQY

v_gene: TRBV7-2
j_gene: TRBJ1-2
CDR3aa: ASSPSWGVNYGYT

v_gene: TRBV12-3/TRBV12-4
j_gene: TRBJ2-7
CDR3aa: ASSPPRRDISYEQY

v_gene: TRBV5-5
j_gene: TRBJ1-1
CDR3aa: ASSFRLANTEAF

v_gene: TRBV29-1
j_gene: TRBJ2-3
CDR3aa: SVQFGSGGAPYTDTQY

v_gene: TRBV12-3/TRBV12-4
j_gene: TRBJ2-7
CDR3aa: ASSAGTGAEQY

v_gene: TRBV12-3/TRBV12-4
j_gene: TRBJ2-3
CDR3aa: ASSFGGDTQY

v_gene: TRBV4-3
j_gene: TRBJ2-3
CDR3aa: ASSRISGGVSDTQY

v_gene: TRBV11-3
j_gene: TRBJ2-3
CDR3aa: ARYLAGDSGITDTQY

v_gene: TRBV7-9
j_gene: TRBJ2-5
CDR3aa: ASSRTAGGLETQY